The subject of this entry is one TCR beta chain. Its antigen is as yet unknown. The table came from immunoSEQ multiplex PCR; TCRdb's copy has only in-frame clones and leaves some out. The sample has 120,000 or so clones, approximately 90% seen once; the top ten hold around 14%. The data belong to a study of T cell responses to AZD1222 COVID-19 vaccine. Regarding the study as a whole: Without day 14 samples, only post-peak T cell repertoires were studied. Elevations in Spike-specific TCR breadth and depth followed administration of two AZD1222 doses. Vaccine-related CD4 TCRs covered spike, predominating at 160-218 and 743-854. Unmutated variant regions are reportedly the target of nearly half of TCRs that are spike-specific.

This CDR3 contains 16 residues. Trimming left V 1 base short and J 6 bases short, with 19 bases between. Per the germline V gene, CDR1 is MGHDK and CDR2 is SYGVNS. The rearrangement links TRBV25-1 to TRBJ2-7, with D maybe TRBD2 (6 bases). The sequence was obtained from an adult who received the AZD1222 COVID-19 vaccine. This specimen was peripheral blood, taken 28 days after the second AZD1222 dose. CDR3 region: CASSEFGGRKTSEQYF. The CDR3 region has the DNA TGTGCCAGCAGTGAATTCGGGGGTAGGAAAACGAGCGAGCAGTACTTC.